This TCR beta chain was recorded in a study of T cell repertoires in cytomegalovirus infection. Whole-study context: CMV infection plus the matching HLA type was flagged by public TCR beta signatures.

The table lists this clonotype with many counts. Antigen specificity is unknown. TCRdb re-called the reads through MiXCR, storing one row per CDR3 protein. The data show some 150,000 distinct CDR3 sequences, 5.5% to 7% seen once. The CDR3 has 20 residues. Germline values: CDR1 SGHVS, CDR2 FQNEAQ. V was pared by 3 bases and J by 7 bases, with 20 bases of the junction left unmatched. Study-wide results and limits: Within the response measured ex vivo, HLA-C-restricted CMV-specific TCR beta clonotypes were dominant. Adding up the frequency of public TCR beta families identified people who carried CMV plus the relevant HLA.

V usage is TRBV7-8 and J usage is TRBJ2-1; 11 nucleotides match TRBD2. Sequencing used PBMCs. The TCR comes from a human donor in good health (CMV status not recorded). Some clones in this sample may be carry-over from other donors' samples. In DNA, the CDR3 is TGTGCCAGCAGCTTGGAGACTAGCGGGGCCGCCATCTCTACTATTAATGAGCAGTTCTTC. Translated, it gives CASSLETSGAAISTINEQFF.